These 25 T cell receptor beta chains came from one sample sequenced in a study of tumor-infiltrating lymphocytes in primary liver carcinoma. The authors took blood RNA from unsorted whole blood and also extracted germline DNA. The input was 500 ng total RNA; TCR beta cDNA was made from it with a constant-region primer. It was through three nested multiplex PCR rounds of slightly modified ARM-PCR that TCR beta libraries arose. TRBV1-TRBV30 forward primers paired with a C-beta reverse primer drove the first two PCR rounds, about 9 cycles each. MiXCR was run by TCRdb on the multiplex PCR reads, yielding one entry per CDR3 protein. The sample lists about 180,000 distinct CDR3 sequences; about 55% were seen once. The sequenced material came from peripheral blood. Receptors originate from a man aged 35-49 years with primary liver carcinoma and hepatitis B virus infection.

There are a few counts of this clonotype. The CDR3 is CATLRQGGGGEQFF. CDR3 in DNA: TGTGCCACTCTCCGACAGGGAGGCGGGGGTGAGCAGTTCTTC. The chain uses TRBV6-2 or TRBV6-3 and TRBJ2-1; D may be TRBD1 or TRBD2 (7 bases each). In germline, CDR1 is MNHEY, CDR2 SVGEGT. V lost 10 bases and J lost 9, with 22 bases in between. The CDR3 sequence is 14 residues long.

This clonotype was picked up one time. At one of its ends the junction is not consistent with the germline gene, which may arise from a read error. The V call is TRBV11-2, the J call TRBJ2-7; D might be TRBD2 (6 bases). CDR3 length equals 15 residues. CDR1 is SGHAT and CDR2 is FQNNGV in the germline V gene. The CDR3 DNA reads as TGTGCTAGCAGCTTAGCGGCGACAGCATCCTACGAGAAGTACTTC. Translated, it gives CASSLAATASYEKYF. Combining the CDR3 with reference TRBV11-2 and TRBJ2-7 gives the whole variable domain EAGVAQSPRYKIIEKRQSVAFWCNPISGHATLYWYQQILGQGPKLLIQFQNNGVVDDSQLPKDRFSAERLKGVDSTLKIQPAKLEDSAVYLCASSLAATASYEKYFGPGTRLTVT.

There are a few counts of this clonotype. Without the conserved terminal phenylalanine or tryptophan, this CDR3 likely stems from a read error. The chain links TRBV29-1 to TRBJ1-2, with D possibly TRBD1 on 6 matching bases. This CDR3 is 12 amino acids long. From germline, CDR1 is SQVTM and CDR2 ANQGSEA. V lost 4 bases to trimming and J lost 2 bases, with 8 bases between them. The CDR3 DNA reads TGCAGCGTTGGAGGGGGGAACTATGGCTACACCTCC. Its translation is CSVGGGNYGYTS.

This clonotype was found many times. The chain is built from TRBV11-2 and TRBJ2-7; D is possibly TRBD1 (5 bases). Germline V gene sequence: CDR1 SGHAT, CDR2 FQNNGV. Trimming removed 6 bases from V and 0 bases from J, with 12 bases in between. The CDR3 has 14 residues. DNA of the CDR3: TGTGCCAGCAGTTTTGACAGAGTCTCCTACGAGCAGTACTTC. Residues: CASSFDRVSYEQYF. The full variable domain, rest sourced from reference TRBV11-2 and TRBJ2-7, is EAGVAQSPRYKIIEKRQSVAFWCNPISGHATLYWYQQILGQGPKLLIQFQNNGVVDDSQLPKDRFSAERLKGVDSTLKIQPAKLEDSAVYLCASSFDRVSYEQYFGPGTRLTVT.

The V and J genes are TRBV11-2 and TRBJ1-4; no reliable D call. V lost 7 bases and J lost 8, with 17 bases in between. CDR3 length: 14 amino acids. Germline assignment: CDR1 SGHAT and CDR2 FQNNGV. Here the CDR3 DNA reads TGTGCCAGCACCGACGGGGTAGGGCGAGAAAAACTGTTTTTT. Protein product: CASTDGVGREKLFF.

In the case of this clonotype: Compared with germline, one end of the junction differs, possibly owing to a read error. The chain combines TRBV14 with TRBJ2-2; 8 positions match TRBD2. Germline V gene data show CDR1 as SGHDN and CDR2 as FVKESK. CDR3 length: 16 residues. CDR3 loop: CASSVRSGANTGELFF. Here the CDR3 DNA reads TGTGCCAGCAGCGTTCGTAGCGGGGCGAACACCGGGGAGCTGTTTTTC.

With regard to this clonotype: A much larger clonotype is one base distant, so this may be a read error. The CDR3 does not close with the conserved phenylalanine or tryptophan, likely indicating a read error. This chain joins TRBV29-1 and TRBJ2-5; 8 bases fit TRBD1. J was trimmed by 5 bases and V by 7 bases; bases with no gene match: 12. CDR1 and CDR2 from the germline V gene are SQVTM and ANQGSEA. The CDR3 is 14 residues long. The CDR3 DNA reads TGCAGCGCGCGACTCACAGGGGGTGACGAGACCCAGTACCTC. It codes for CSARLTGGDETQYL.

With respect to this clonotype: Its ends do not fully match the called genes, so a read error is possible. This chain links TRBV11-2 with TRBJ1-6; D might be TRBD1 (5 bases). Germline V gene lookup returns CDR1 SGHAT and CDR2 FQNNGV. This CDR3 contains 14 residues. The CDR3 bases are TGTGCCAGTAGCTTACATGGGGCGAATTCATCCCTCCACTTT. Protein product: CASSLHGANSSLHF.

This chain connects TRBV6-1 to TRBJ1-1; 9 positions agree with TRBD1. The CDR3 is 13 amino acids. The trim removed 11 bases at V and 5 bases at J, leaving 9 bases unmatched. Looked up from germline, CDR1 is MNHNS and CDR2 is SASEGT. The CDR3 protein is CAASDRGLTEAFF. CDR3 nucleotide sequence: TGTGCCGCGTCGGACAGGGGACTTACTGAAGCTTTCTTT.

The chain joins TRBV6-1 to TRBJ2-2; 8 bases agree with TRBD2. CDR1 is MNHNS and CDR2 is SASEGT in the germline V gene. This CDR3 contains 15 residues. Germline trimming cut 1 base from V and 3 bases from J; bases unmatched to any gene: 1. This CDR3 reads CASSEVLADTGELFF. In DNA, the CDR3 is TGTGCCAGCAGTGAAGTACTAGCGGACACCGGGGAGCTGTTTTTT.

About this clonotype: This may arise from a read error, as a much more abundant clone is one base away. The CDR3: CSSRLAGANYGYTF. Here the CDR3 DNA reads TGTTCCAGCAGGCTCGCAGGGGCCAACTATGGCTACACCTTC. The chain is built from TRBV11-2 and TRBJ1-2, with D possibly matching TRBD1 (6 bases). The CDR3 has 14 residues. Per the germline V gene, CDR1 is SGHAT and CDR2 is FQNNGV.

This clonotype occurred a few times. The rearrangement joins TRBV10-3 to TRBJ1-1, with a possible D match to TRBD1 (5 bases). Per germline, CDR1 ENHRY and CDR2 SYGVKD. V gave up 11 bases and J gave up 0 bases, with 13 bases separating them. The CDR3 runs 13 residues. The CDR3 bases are TGTGCCCTTGGGGACGAATTGAACACTGAAGCTTTCTTT. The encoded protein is CALGDELNTEAFF.

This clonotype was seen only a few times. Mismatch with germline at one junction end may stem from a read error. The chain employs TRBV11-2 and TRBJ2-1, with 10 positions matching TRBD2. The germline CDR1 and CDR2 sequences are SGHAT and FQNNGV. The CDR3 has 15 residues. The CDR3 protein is CASSSLAGAYNEQSF. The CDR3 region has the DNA TGTGCCAGCAGCTCGCTAGCGGGAGCCTACAATGAGCAGTCCTTC. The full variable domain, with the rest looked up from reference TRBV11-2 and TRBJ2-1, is EAGVAQSPRYKIIEKRQSVAFWCNPISGHATLYWYQQILGQGPKLLIQFQNNGVVDDSQLPKDRFSAERLKGVDSTLKIQPAKLEDSAVYLCASSSLAGAYNEQSFGPGTRLTVL.

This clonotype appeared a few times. This CDR3 reads CASSFDTRGFEKLFF. DNA for the CDR3: TGTGCCAGCAGTTTCGACACCAGGGGATTTGAAAAACTGTTTTTT. The chain has TRBV6-2 or TRBV6-3 and TRBJ1-4; the D gene is possibly TRBD1 (6 bases). From germline, CDR1 is MNHEY and CDR2 SVGEGT. CDR3 size: 15 residues. V was cut by 4 bases and J by 7 bases, with 16 bases left in between.

CDR3 protein: CASSQDQAGVYEQYF. The CDR3 nucleotides read TGTGCCAGCAGCCAAGATCAGGCAGGGGTATACGAGCAGTACTTC. This sequence joins TRBV4-2 and TRBJ2-7; the D gene is possibly TRBD1 (6 bases). The CDR3 consists of 15 residues. Trimming cost V 0 bases and J 4 bases, with 13 bases left between them. The V gene's germline CDR1 is LGHNA and CDR2 YNFKEQ.

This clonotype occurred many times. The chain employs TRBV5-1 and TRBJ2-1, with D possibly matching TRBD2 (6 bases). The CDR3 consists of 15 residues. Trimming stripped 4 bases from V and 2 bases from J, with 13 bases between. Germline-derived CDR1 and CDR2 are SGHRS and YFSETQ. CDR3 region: CASSAGGLAYNEQFF. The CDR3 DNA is TGCGCCAGCAGCGCTGGAGGGCTAGCCTACAATGAGCAGTTCTTC.

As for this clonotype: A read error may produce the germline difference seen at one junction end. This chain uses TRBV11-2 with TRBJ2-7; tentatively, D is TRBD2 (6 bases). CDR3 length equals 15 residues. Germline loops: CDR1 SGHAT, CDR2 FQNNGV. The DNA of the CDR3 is TGTACCAGCAGTCCTGGGACTGCCGGCTCCTACGAGCAGTACTTC. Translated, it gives CTSSPGTAGSYEQYF. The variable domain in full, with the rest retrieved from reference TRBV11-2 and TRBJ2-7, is EAGVAQSPRYKIIEKRQSVAFWCNPISGHATLYWYQQILGQGPKLLIQFQNNGVVDDSQLPKDRFSAERLKGVDSTLKIQPAKLEDSAVYLCTSSPGTAGSYEQYFGPGTRLTVT.

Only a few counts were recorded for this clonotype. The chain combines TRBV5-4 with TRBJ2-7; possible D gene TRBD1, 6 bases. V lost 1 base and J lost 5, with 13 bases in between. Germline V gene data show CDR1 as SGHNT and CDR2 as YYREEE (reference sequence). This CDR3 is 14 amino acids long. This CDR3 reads CASSLFQGRDEQYF. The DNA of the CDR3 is TGTGCCAGCAGCTTGTTTCAGGGGCGAGACGAGCAGTACTTC.

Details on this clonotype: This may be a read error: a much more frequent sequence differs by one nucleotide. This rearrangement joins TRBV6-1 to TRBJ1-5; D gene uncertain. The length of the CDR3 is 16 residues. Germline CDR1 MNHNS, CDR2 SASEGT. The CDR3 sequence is CSSSEVYSGSNQPQHF. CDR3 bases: TGTTCCAGCAGTGAAGTGTACAGTGGGAGCAATCAGCCCCAGCATTTT.

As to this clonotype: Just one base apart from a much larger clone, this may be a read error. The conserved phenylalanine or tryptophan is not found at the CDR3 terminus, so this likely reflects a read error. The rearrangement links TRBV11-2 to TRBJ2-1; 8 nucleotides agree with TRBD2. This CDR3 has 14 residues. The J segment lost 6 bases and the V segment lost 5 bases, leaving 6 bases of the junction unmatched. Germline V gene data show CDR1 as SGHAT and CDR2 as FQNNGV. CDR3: CASSRAGVGNEQFY. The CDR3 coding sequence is TGTGCCAGCAGCCGAGCGGGAGTCGGCAATGAGCAGTTCTAC.

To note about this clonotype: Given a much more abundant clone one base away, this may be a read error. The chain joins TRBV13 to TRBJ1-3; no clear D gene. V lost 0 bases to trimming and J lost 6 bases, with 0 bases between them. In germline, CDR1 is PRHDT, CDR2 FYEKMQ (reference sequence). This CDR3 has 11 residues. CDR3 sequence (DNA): TGTGCCAGCAGCTTAGGAAACACCATATATTTT. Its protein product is CASSLGNTIYF.

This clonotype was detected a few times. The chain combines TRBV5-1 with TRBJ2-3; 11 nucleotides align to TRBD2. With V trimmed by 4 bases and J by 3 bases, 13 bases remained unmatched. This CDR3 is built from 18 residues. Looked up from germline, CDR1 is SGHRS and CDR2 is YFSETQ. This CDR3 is CASSLRVGLAGGTDTQYF. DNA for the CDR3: TGCGCCAGCAGCCTCAGGGTAGGGCTAGCGGGAGGAACAGATACGCAGTATTTT.

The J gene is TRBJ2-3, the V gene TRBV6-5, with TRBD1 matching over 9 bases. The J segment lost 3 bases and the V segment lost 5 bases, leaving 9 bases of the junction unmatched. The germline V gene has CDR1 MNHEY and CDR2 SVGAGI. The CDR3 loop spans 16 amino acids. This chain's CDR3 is CASSTGTGFRTDTQYF. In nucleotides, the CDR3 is TGTGCCAGCAGTACCGGGACAGGGTTTCGGACAGATACGCAGTATTTT.

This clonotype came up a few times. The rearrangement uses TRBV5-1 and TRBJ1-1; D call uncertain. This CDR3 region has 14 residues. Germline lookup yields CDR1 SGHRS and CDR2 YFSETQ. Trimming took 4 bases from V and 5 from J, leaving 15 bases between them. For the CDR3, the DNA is TGCGCCAGCAGCAAACGGGATAGGGTGACTGAAGCTTTCTTT. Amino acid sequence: CASSKRDRVTEAFF.

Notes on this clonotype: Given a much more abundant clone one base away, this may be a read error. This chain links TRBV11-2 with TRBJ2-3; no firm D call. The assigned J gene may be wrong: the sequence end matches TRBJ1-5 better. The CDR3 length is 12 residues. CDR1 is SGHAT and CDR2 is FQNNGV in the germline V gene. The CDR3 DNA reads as TGTGCCAGCACCGGGGAGGGAGATACGCAGCATTTT. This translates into CASTGEGDTQHF.